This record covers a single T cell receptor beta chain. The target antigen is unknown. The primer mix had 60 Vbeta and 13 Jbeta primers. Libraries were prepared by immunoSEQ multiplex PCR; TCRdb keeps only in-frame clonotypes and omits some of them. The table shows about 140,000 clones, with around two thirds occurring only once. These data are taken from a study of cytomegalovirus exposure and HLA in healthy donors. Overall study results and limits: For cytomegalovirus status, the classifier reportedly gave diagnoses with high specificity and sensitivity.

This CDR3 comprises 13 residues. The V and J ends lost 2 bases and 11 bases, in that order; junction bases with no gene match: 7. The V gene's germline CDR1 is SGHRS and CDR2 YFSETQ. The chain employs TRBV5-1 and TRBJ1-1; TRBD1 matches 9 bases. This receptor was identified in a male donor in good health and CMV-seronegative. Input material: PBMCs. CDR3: CASSFRTGDRAFF. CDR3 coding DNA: TGCGCCAGCAGCTTCCGGACAGGGGATCGTGCTTTCTTT.